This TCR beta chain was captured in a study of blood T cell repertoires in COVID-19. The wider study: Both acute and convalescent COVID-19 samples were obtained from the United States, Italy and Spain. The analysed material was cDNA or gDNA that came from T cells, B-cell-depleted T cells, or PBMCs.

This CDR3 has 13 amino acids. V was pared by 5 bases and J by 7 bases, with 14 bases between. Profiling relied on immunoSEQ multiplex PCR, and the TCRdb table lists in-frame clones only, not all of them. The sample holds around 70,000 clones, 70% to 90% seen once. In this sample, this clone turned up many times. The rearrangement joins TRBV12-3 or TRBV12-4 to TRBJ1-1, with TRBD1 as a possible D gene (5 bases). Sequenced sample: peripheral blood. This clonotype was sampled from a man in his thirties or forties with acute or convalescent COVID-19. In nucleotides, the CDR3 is TGTGCCAGCAGTCCCGGGGGAGGAATTGAAGCTTTCTTT. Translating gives CASSPGGGIEAFF.